The 17 T cell receptor beta chains listed next were all sequenced from one sample in a study of CD8 T cells in ankylosing spondylitis (dated by TCRdb to about 2017). What the authors observed across the whole study: Blood from ankylosing spondylitis patients appeared to be characterized by a TCR beta motif made up of under 10 highly homologous amino acid variants.

These receptors are not linked to any known antigen. Library generation was performed with 5' RACE. TCRdb names Illumina HiSeq 2500 as the instrument used. Using fastp trimming at Q25 and MiXCR clonotype assembly, TCRdb reanalyzed the public sequencing data and kept in-frame beta chains. Each entry is one CDR3 protein sequence, shown with its most common DNA and genes. Within this sample are over 450,000 distinct CDR3 sequences, with about 13% of them counted one time only. About 6.8% of the sample comes from the top ten. Sequenced sample: blood, either unsorted or a sorted T cell fraction (not recorded which). These receptors all stem from a male donor with ankylosing spondylitis.

This clonotype was seen repeatedly, ten times or more. The V call is TRBV12-3 or TRBV12-4, the J call TRBJ2-2, with 7 nucleotides matching TRBD1. The CDR3 is 13 residues long. Trimming took 8 bases from V and 8 from J; bases not matched to a gene: 8. CDR3 bases: TGTGCCAGCCCGGACAGGCCTTTTGGGGAGCTGTTTTTT. It translates to CASPDRPFGELFF.

The chain has TRBV12-3 or TRBV12-4 and TRBJ1-2; no clear D. This CDR3 has 11 residues. V lost 6 bases to trimming and J lost 5 bases, with 7 bases between them. CDR3 sequence (DNA): TGTGCCAGCAGCACGGGTTATGGCTACACCTTC. It codes for CASSTGYGYTF.

The V call is TRBV29-1, the J call TRBJ2-1, with 8 bases fitting TRBD2. V lost 0 bases, J lost 2 bases, and 3 bases stayed unmatched. Germline CDR1 and CDR2: SQVTM and ANQGSEA. The CDR3 runs 15 residues. DNA for the CDR3: TGCAGCGTTGAAGATGAACTAGCGGCCTACAATGAGCAGTTCTTC. Its protein product is CSVEDELAAYNEQFF.

The chain joins TRBV12-3 or TRBV12-4 to TRBJ1-5; 9 bases line up with TRBD1. V dropped 3 bases and J dropped 5; count of bases not matched to a gene: 5. The CDR3 runs 15 residues. CDR3 protein: CASSFGTGHYQPQHF. The CDR3, as DNA: TGTGCCAGCAGTTTCGGGACAGGGCACTATCAGCCCCAGCATTTT.

This chain joins TRBV4-2 and TRBJ2-5, with D possibly TRBD2 on 5 matching bases. V gave up 4 bases and J gave up 5 bases, with 14 bases separating them. Germline V gene data show CDR1 as LGHNA and CDR2 as YNFKEQ. CDR3 length: 14 residues. CDR3 amino acids: CASSPGSPGETQYF. Written as DNA, the CDR3 is TGTGCCAGCAGCCCCGGGTCCCCGGGGGAGACCCAGTACTTC.

This clonotype was seen a handful of times. The chain combines TRBV2 with TRBJ2-5, with D possibly being TRBD1 or TRBD2 (6 bases each). The CDR3 is 14 amino acids. Germline V lookup: CDR1 SNHLY, CDR2 FYNNEI. The V and J ends lost 6 bases and 4 bases respectively, with 15 bases between them. CDR3 in amino acids: CASRDSQGGETQYF. The CDR3 DNA reads TGTGCCAGCAGGGATTCACAGGGAGGAGAGACCCAGTACTTC.

This clonotype appeared many times. The chain employs TRBV5-1 and TRBJ2-1; 7 positions match TRBD2. The V segment lost 1 base and the J segment 3 bases; nucleotides outside the gene matches: 7. This CDR3 has 16 amino acids. Germline CDR1 is SGHRS and CDR2 is YFSETQ. The CDR3 protein is CASSLSSGALYNEQFF. The DNA of the CDR3 is TGCGCCAGCAGCTTGTCCAGCGGGGCCCTCTACAATGAGCAGTTCTTC.

This chain joins TRBV5-1 and TRBJ2-1; 7 bases map to TRBD2. This CDR3 spans 15 amino acids. V was pared by 0 bases and J by 8 bases, with 8 bases of the junction left unmatched. The germline V gene encodes CDR1 SGHRS and CDR2 YFSETQ. The CDR3 DNA is TGCGCCAGCAGCTTGGTCCTAGCGGAGGTCGATGAGCAGTTCTTC. The encoded protein is CASSLVLAEVDEQFF.

The V call is TRBV9, the J call TRBJ2-5; D gene uncertain. V was shortened by 0 bases and J by 10 bases, with 19 bases between the two germline ends. In germline, CDR1 is SGDLS, CDR2 YYNGEE. The CDR3 has 15 amino acids. The DNA for the CDR3 is TGTGCCAGCAGCGTAGATGCCACCCCGTCGGTGGGCCAGTACTTC. Protein sequence: CASSVDATPSVGQYF.

The chain carries TRBV5-1 and TRBJ2-5; 11 nucleotides agree with TRBD2. Germline CDR1 and CDR2: SGHRS and YFSETQ. The junction had 3 bases not matched to a gene; V was cut back by 1 base and J by 7 bases. The CDR3 is made up of 14 amino acids. The chain's CDR3 is CASSLSGTSGTQYF. As DNA, the CDR3 is TGCGCCAGCAGCTTGTCCGGGACTAGCGGGACCCAGTACTTC.

This clonotype was seen only a few times. The V gene is TRBV4-1, the J gene TRBJ2-1; TRBD1 aligns across 10 bases. The CDR3 extends over 14 amino acids. Germline V gene lookup returns CDR1 MGHRA and CDR2 YSYEKL. Trimming at V came to 9 bases and at J to 13 bases, leaving 15 bases not matched to a gene. CDR3 residues: CASGQGGDNEGQFF. CDR3 coding DNA: TGCGCCAGTGGACAGGGGGGCGATAATGAGGGTCAGTTCTTC.

At least ten counts were recorded for this clonotype. The chain links TRBV7-8 to TRBJ2-3; 10 positions match TRBD2. This CDR3 spans 15 amino acids. Germline CDR1 reads SGHVS; CDR2 reads FQNEAQ. With V trimmed by 7 bases and J by 4 bases, 8 bases remained unmatched. CDR3 sequence (DNA): TGTGCCAGCAACCCTCTAGCGGGAGTTTCAGATACGCAGTATTTT. This encodes CASNPLAGVSDTQYF. The entire variable domain, with the rest obtained from reference TRBV7-8 and TRBJ2-3, is as follows: GAGVSQSPRYKVAKRGQDVALRCDPISGHVSLFWYQQALGQGPEFLTYFQNEAQLDKSGLPSDRFFAERPEGSVSTLKIQRTQQEDSAVYLCASNPLAGVSDTQYFGPGTRLTVL.

This clonotype was seen a handful of times. This CDR3 is CASSETGEEETQYF. Written as DNA, the CDR3 is TGTGCCAGCAGCGAGACAGGGGAGGAAGAGACCCAGTACTTC. V usage is TRBV2 and J usage is TRBJ2-5; TRBD1 agrees at 8 bases. V was pared by 6 bases and J by 3 bases, with 6 bases of the junction left unmatched. From germline, CDR1 is SNHLY and CDR2 FYNNEI. This CDR3 has 14 residues. The whole variable domain, remainder taken from reference TRBV2 and TRBJ2-5, is EPEVTQTPSHQVTQMGQEVILRCVPISNHLYFYWYRQILGQKVEFLVSFYNNEISEKSEIFDDQFSVERPDGSNFTLKIRSTKLEDSAMYFCASSETGEEETQYFGPGTRLLVL.

The chain recombines TRBV20-1 with TRBJ2-2; D gene unclear. Germline loops: CDR1 DFQATT, CDR2 SNEGSKA (reference sequence). This CDR3 has 12 residues. Trimming removed 7 bases at V and 1 base at J, with 7 bases between. The CDR3 loop is CSGAENTGELFF. The CDR3 DNA reads TGCAGTGGCGCGGAGAACACCGGGGAGCTGTTTTTT.

This clonotype has a count of ten or more. V and J are TRBV4-2 and TRBJ1-1; D is uncertain. The CDR3 spans 13 residues. Trimming shortened V by 0 bases and J by 7 bases, and 9 bases separated the two germline ends. CDR1 LGHNA and CDR2 YNFKEQ come from the germline V gene. CDR3 loop: CASSQDLRLEAFF. The CDR3, as DNA: TGTGCCAGCAGCCAAGATCTACGCCTTGAAGCTTTCTTT.

This clonotype was detected only a few times. The rearrangement uses TRBV10-3 and TRBJ2-1; 7 bases match TRBD2. The CDR3 is made up of 15 amino acids. Losses at the gene ends were 3 bases for V and 7 bases for J; bases not matched to a gene: 9. Germline V CDR1 and CDR2: ENHRY, SYGVKD. The CDR3 nucleotides are TGTGCCATCAGTGAACGTGCGGGAGAGGGGAATGAGCAGTTCTTC. This encodes CAISERAGEGNEQFF.

The table lists this clonotype with a few counts. The chain joins TRBV7-2 to TRBJ2-7; 9 bases match TRBD2. CDR1 and CDR2 from the germline V gene are SGHTA and FQGNSA. With V trimmed by 1 base and J by 3 bases, 4 bases remained unmatched. This CDR3 is built from 15 residues. Written as DNA, the CDR3 is TGTGCCAGCAGCTTAGGACTAGCGGTAAACTACGAGCAGTACTTC. Translation: CASSLGLAVNYEQYF.